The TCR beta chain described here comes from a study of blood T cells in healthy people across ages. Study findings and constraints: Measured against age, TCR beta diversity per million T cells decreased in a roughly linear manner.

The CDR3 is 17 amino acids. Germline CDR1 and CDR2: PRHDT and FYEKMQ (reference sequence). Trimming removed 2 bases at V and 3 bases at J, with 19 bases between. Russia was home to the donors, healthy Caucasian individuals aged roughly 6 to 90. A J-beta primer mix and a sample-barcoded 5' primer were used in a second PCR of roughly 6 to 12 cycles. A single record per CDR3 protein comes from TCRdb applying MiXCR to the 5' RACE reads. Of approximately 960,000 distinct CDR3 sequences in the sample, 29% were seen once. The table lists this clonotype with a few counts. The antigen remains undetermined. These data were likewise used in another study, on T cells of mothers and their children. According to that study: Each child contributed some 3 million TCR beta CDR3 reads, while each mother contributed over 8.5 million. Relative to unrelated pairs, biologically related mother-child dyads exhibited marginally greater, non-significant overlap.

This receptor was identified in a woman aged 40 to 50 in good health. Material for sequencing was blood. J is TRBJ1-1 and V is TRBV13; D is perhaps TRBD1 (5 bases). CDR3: CASSLRSGRQGDTEAFF. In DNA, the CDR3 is TGTGCCAGCAGCTTACGATCGGGCCGTCAAGGGGACACTGAAGCTTTCTTT.